The 13 T cell receptor beta chains listed next were all sequenced from one sample in a study of T cell repertoires in cytomegalovirus infection. TCRdb ran MiXCR on the reads and lists one entry per CDR3 protein. The data hold approximately 590,000 distinct CDR3 sequences, with almost 40% observed a single time. These receptors have no known antigen. Material: cultured PBMCs, obtained from culture after CMV antigen stimulation. These receptors were collected from a human donor in good health (CMV status not recorded). Some clones in this sample may be carry-over from other donors' samples.

V gene TRBV30 combines with J gene TRBJ2-1, with TRBD1 matching over 7 bases. The CDR3 contains 13 residues. The ends lost 5 bases at V and 6 bases at J; junction bases unmatched: 7. Per germline, CDR1 GTSNPN and CDR2 SVGIG (reference sequence). CDR3 coding DNA: TGTGCCTGGGAAGGACAGGTATTCAATGAGCAGTTCTTC. Translating gives CAWEGQVFNEQFF.

V gene TRBV4-3 combines with J gene TRBJ2-1, with D perhaps matching TRBD1 or TRBD2 (5 bases each). Per the germline V gene, CDR1 is LGHNA and CDR2 is YSLEER. Trimming took 3 bases from V and 5 from J, leaving 11 bases between them. This CDR3 contains 14 residues. The DNA for the CDR3 is TGCGCCAGCAGCCACCTTGGGACCGACAATGAGCAGTTCTTC. This translates into CASSHLGTDNEQFF.

This chain links TRBV12-3 or TRBV12-4 with TRBJ1-4; possibly TRBD1 for D (5 bases). The CDR3 runs to 13 residues. V lost 5 bases and J lost 8, with 12 bases in between. The CDR3 sequence is CASSPRGIEKLFF. CDR3 DNA: TGTGCCAGCAGTCCAAGGGGAATCGAAAAACTGTTTTTT.

The chain couples TRBV7-8 to TRBJ1-6; possibly TRBD1 for D (6 bases). Germline CDR1 is SGHVS and CDR2 is FQNEAQ. This CDR3 is 16 amino acids long. V was trimmed by 4 bases and J by 8 bases, leaving 18 bases between them. This CDR3 reads CASSSNRVIRDSPLHF. The CDR3 DNA reads TGTGCCAGCAGCTCTAACAGGGTAATAAGGGATTCACCCCTCCACTTT.

The V gene is TRBV7-2, the J gene TRBJ1-1; possible D gene TRBD1, 5 bases. V was cut by 2 bases and J by 5 bases, with 12 bases left in between. Germline assignment: CDR1 SGHTA and CDR2 FQGNSA. CDR3 length equals 14 residues. The CDR3 nucleotides are TGTGCCAGCAGCTTAAGGGGCAGGGAGACTGAAGCTTTCTTT. Its translation is CASSLRGRETEAFF.

This clonotype was detected ten times or more. The chain joins TRBV15 to TRBJ1-5; D gene ambiguous. V lost 1 base to trimming and J lost 7 bases, with 8 bases between them. The CDR3 runs to 13 residues. The germline CDR1 and CDR2 sequences are LNHNV and YYDKDF (reference sequence). This CDR3 is CATSRGVGQPQHF. The CDR3, as DNA: TGTGCCACCAGCAGAGGGGTGGGACAGCCCCAGCATTTT.

The chain carries TRBV7-2 and TRBJ1-1; D gene unclear. This CDR3 is built from 13 residues. CDR1 and CDR2 from the germline V gene are SGHTA and FQGNSA. Trimming left V 4 bases short and J 4 bases short, with 10 bases between. CDR3 amino acids: CASSWTPGTEAFF. CDR3 coding DNA: TGTGCCAGCAGCTGGACCCCGGGCACTGAAGCTTTCTTT.

The V gene is TRBV7-9, the J gene TRBJ2-3, with TRBD2 matching 12 bases. In germline, CDR1 is SEHNR, CDR2 FQNEAQ (reference sequence). The V and J ends lost 5 bases and 2 bases, in that order; junction bases with no gene match: 11. This CDR3 region has 18 residues. The CDR3 is CASSHTSGRLRATDTQYF. In DNA, the CDR3 is TGTGCCAGCAGCCACACTAGCGGGAGGCTTAGGGCCACAGATACGCAGTATTTT. The variable domain in full, completed from reference TRBV7-9 and TRBJ2-3, reads DTGVSQNPRHKITKRGQNVTFRCDPISEHNRLYWYRQTLGQGPEFLTYFQNEAQLEKSRLLSDRFSAERPKGSFSTLEIQRTEQGDSAMYLCASSHTSGRLRATDTQYFGPGTRLTVL.

In its sample, this clonotype was seen many times. The chain uses TRBV7-6 and TRBJ1-1; 7 bases line up with TRBD1. This CDR3 is 15 amino acids long. Trimming at V came to 2 bases and at J to 2 bases, leaving 5 bases not matched to a gene. Germline V CDR1 and CDR2: SGHVS, FNYEAQ. This CDR3 reads CASSLRGTDNTEAFF. CDR3 in DNA: TGTGCCAGCAGCTTACGAGGGACAGATAACACTGAAGCTTTCTTT.

There are many counts of this clonotype. This chain joins TRBV12-3 or TRBV12-4 and TRBJ1-2; D might be TRBD1 (6 bases). The length of the CDR3 is 14 residues. The V gene lost 3 bases and the J gene lost 1 base, with 9 bases spanning the gap. Here the CDR3 reads CASSLAGVNYGYTF. The CDR3 DNA reads as TGTGCCAGCAGTTTGGCAGGGGTTAACTATGGCTACACCTTC.

V and J are TRBV4-3 and TRBJ2-3; TRBD1 aligns across 10 bases. Trimming at V came to 4 bases and at J to 3 bases, leaving 7 bases not matched to a gene. The CDR3 spans 16 residues. Looked up from germline, CDR1 is LGHNA and CDR2 is YSLEER. For the CDR3, the DNA is TGCGCCAGCAGCCTTCAGACAGGGGGCAGGACAGATACGCAGTATTTT. It translates to CASSLQTGGRTDTQYF.

This clonotype was counted a few times. This chain links TRBV6-2 or TRBV6-3 with TRBJ2-7, with a possible D match to TRBD2 (6 bases). V dropped 5 bases and J dropped 2 bases, with 16 bases sitting between them. This CDR3 is built from 15 residues. Germline-derived CDR1 and CDR2 are MNHEY and SVGEGT. The CDR3 loop is CASSPVLAYTYEQYF. The CDR3 bases are TGTGCCAGCAGTCCCGTTCTAGCGTATACCTACGAGCAGTACTTC.

This rearrangement joins TRBV7-6 to TRBJ2-4, with D unresolved. CDR3 length: 16 amino acids. V lost 1 base and J 0 bases, leaving 10 bases between the germline ends. Germline V lookup: CDR1 SGHVS, CDR2 FNYEAQ. CDR3 in amino acids: CASSLGLGLAKNIQYF. CDR3 coding DNA: TGTGCCAGCAGCTTAGGATTAGGATTAGCCAAAAACATTCAGTACTTC.